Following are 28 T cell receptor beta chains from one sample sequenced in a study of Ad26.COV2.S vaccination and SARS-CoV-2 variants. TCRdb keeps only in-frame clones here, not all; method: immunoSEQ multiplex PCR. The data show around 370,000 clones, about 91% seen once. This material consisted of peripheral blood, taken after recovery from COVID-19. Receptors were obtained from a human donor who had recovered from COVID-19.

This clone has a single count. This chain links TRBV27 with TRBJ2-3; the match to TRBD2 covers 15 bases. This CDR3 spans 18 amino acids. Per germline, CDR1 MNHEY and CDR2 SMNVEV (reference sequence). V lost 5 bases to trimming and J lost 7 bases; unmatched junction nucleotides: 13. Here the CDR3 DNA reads TGTGCCAGCAGTCCGGGACTAGCGGGGGGACCTGACATGTATACGCAGTATTTT. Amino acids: CASSPGLAGGPDMYTQYF.

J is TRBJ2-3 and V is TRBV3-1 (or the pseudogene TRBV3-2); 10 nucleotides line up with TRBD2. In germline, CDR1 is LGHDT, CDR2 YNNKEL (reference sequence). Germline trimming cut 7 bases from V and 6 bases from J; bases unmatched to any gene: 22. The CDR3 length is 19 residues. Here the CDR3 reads CASNTMERGGASLMDTQYF. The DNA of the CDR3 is TGTGCCAGCAACACCATGGAGCGGGGGGGCGCTTCTCTTATGGATACGCAGTATTTT.

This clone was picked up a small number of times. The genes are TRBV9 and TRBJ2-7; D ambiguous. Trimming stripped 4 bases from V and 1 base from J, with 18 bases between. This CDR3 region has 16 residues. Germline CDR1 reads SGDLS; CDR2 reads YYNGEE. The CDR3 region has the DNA TGTGCCAGCAGCCCAGGTTCGGCGGCCTCTTCCTACGAGCAGTACTTC. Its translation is CASSPGSAASSYEQYF.

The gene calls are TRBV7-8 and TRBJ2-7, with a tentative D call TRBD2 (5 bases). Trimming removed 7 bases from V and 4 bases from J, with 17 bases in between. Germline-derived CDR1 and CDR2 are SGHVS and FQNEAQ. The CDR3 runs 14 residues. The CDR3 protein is CASIRTSIGYEQYF. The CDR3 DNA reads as TGTGCCAGCATTAGGACTTCAATTGGATACGAGCAGTACTTC.

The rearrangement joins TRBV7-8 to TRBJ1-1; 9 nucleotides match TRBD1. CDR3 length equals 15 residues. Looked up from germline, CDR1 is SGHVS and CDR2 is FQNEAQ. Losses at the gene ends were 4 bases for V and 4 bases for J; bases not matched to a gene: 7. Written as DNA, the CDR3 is TGTGCCAGCAGCTCCCGGACAGGGGAGGGCACTGAAGCTTTCTTT. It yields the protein CASSSRTGEGTEAFF.

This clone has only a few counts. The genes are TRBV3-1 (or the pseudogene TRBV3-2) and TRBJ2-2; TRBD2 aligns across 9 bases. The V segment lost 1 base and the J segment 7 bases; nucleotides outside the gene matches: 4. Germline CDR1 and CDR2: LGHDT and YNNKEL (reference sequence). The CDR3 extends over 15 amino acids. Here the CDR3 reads CASSQGGGAHGELFF. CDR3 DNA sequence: TGTGCCAGCAGCCAAGGCGGGGGGGCCCACGGGGAGCTGTTTTTT.

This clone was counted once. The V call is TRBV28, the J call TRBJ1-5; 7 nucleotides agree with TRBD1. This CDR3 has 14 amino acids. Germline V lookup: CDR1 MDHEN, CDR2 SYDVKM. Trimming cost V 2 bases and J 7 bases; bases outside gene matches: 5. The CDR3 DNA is TGTGCCAGCAGTTTACCCAGGGGGTGGCAGCCCCAGCATTTT. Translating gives CASSLPRGWQPQHF.

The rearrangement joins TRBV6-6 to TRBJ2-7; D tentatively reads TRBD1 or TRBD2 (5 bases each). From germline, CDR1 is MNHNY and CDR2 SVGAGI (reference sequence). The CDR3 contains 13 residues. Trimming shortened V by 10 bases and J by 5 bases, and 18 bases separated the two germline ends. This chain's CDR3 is CATKGRSGHEQYF. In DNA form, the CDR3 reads TGTGCCACCAAGGGACGGTCGGGACACGAGCAGTACTTC.

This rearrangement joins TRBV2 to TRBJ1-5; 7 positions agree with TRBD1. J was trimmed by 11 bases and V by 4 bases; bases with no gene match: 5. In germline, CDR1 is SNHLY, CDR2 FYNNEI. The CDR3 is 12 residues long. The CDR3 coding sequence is TGTGCCAGCAGTGCCACAGGGGCAGCCCAGCATTTT. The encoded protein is CASSATGAAQHF. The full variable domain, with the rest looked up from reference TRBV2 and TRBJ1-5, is EPEVTQTPSHQVTQMGQEVILRCVPISNHLYFYWYRQILGQKVEFLVSFYNNEISEKSEIFDDQFSVERPDGSNFTLKIRSTKLEDSAMYFCASSATGAAQHFGDGTRLSIL.

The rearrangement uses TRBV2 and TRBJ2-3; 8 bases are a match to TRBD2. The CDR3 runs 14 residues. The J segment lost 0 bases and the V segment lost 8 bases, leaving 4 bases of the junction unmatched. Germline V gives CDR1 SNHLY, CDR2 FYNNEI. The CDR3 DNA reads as TGTGCCAGCCCACTAGCGGCGAGCACAGATACGCAGTATTTT. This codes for CASPLAASTDTQYF.

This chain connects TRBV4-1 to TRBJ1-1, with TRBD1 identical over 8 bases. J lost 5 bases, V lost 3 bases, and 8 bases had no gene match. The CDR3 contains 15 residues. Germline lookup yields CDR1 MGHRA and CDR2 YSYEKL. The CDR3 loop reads CASSQNRGGNTEAFF. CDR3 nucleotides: TGCGCCAGCAGCCAGAACAGGGGGGGGAATACTGAAGCTTTCTTT.

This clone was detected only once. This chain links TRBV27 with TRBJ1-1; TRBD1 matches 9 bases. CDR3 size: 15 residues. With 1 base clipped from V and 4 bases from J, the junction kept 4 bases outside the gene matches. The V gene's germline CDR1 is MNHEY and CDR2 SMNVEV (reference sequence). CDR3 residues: CASSLFADRGTEAFF. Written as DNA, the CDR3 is TGTGCCAGCAGTTTATTCGCGGACAGGGGCACTGAAGCTTTCTTT.

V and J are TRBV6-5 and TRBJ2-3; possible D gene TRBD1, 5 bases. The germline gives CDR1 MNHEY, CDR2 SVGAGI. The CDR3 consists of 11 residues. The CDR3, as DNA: TGTACCAAGGACCGACCCAGGGCGCAGTATTTT. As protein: CTKDRPRAQYF.

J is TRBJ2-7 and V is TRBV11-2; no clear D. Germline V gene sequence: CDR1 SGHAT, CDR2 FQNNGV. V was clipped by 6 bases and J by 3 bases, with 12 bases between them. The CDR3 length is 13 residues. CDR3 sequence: CASRSLLRYEQYF. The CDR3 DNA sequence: TGTGCCAGCAGGAGTCTCCTCCGCTACGAGCAGTACTTC.

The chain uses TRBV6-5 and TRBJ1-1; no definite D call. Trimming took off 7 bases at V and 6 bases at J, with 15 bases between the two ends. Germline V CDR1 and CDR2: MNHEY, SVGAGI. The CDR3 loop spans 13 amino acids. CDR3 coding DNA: TGTGCCAGCATGGCAACGAAGGGCGCTGAAGCTTTCTTT. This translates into CASMATKGAEAFF.

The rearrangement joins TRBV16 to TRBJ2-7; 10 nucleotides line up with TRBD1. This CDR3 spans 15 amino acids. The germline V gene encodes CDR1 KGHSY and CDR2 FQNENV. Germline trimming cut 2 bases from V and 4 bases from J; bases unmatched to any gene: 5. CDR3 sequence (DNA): TGTGCCAGCAGCCAACCCGGGACAGGGGTGTACGAGCAGTACTTC. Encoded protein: CASSQPGTGVYEQYF.

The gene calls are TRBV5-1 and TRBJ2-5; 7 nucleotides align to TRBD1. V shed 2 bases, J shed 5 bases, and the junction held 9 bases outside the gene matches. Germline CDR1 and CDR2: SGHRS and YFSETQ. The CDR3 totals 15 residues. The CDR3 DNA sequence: TGCGCCAGCAGCTTTGAGGACAGGCCCAGGGAGACCCAGTACTTC. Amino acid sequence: CASSFEDRPRETQYF.

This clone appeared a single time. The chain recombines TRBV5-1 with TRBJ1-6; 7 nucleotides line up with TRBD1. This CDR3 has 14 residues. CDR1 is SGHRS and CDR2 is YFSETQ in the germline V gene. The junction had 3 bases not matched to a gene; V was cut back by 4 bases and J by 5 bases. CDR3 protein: CASSLGTDNSPLHF. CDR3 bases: TGCGCCAGCAGCCTGGGGACAGATAATTCACCCCTCCACTTT.

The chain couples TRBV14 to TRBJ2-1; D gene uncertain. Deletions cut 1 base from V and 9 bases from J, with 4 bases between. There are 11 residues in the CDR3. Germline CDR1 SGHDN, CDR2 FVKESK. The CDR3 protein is CASSQGSEQFF. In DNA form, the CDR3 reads TGTGCCAGCAGCCAAGGCAGTGAGCAGTTCTTC.

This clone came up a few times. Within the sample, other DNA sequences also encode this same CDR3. Written as DNA, the CDR3 is TGTGCCAGCAGCTTAGGCAGTTATGGCTACACCTTC. Protein product: CASSLGSYGYTF. The chain combines TRBV7-2 with TRBJ1-2, with D uncertain. Trimming shortened V by 1 base and J by 5 bases, and 5 bases separated the two germline ends. The CDR3 runs 12 residues. The germline gives CDR1 SGHTA, CDR2 FQGNSA.

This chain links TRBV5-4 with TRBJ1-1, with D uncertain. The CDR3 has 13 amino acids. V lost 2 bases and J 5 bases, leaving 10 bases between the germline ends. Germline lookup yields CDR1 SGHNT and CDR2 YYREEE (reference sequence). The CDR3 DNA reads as TGTGCCAGCAGCTTTAGGTTGGAGACTGAAGCTTTCTTT. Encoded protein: CASSFRLETEAFF.

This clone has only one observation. The CDR3 region is CSVEEDGGATQYF. As DNA, the CDR3 is TGCAGCGTTGAAGAGGACGGGGGGGCGACCCAGTACTTC. V usage is TRBV29-1 and J usage is TRBJ2-5; 8 bases agree with TRBD2. This CDR3 has 13 residues. J lost 7 bases, V lost 0 bases, and 4 bases had no gene match. Germline values: CDR1 SQVTM, CDR2 ANQGSEA.

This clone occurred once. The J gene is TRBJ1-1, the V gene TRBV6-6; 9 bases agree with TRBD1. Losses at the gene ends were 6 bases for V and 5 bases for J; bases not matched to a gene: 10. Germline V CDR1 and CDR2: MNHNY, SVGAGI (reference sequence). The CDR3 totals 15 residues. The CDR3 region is CASSHPGQGRTEAFF. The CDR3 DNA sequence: TGTGCCAGCAGCCACCCGGGACAGGGACGTACTGAAGCTTTCTTT.

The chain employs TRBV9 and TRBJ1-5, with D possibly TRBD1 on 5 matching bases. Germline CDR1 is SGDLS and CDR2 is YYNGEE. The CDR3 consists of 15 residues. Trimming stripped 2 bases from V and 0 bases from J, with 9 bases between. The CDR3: CASSVTGNSNQPQHF. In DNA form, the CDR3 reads TGTGCCAGCAGCGTTACAGGTAATAGCAATCAGCCCCAGCATTTT.

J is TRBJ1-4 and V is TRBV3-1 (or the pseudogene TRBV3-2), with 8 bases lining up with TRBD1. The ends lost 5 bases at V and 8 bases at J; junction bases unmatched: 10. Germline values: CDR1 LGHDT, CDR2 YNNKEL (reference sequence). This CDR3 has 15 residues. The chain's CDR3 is CASSSPGTGDEKLFF. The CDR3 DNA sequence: TGTGCCAGCAGCAGCCCCGGGACAGGCGACGAAAAACTGTTTTTT.

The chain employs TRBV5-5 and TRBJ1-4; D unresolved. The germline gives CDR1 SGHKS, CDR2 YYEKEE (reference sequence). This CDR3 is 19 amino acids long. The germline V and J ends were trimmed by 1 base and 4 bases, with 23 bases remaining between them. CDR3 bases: TGTGCCAGCAGCTTGCTCGAGACCAGCCATCCGACGAATAATGAAAAACTGTTTTTT. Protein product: CASSLLETSHPTNNEKLFF.

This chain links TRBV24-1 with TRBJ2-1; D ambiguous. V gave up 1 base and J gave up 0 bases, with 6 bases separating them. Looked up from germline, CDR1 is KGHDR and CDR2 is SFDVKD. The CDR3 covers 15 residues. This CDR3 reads CATSDLTRSYNEQFF. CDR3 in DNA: TGTGCCACCAGTGATTTAACACGCTCCTACAATGAGCAGTTCTTC.

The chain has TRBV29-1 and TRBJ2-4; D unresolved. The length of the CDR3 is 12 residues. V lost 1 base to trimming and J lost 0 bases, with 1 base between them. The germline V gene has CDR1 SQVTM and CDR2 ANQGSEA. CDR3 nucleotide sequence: TGCAGCGTTGAAGTAGCCAAAAACATTCAGTACTTC. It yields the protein CSVEVAKNIQYF.